This TCR beta chain was recovered during a study of blood T cell repertoires in COVID-19. Study at large: The samples span acute and convalescent COVID-19 from the United States, Italy and Spain. PBMCs, B-cell-depleted T cells, or T cells were the source of the cDNA or gDNA that made up the material.

Study processing details: Estimation of nucleated cell counts was performed using reference gene primer amplification. TCRdb's table, derived via immunoSEQ multiplex PCR, lists solely in-frame clones and lacks some. V and J calls and clone size follow that table, whereas D and trimming were derived from the DNA. The table lists approximately 51,000 clones, roughly 84% of them singletons. The CDR3 has 14 residues. Per the germline V gene, CDR1 is LNHDA and CDR2 is SQIVND (reference sequence). V was pared by 6 bases and J by 6 bases, with 8 bases of the junction left unmatched. Sequencing was performed on peripheral blood. The chain couples TRBV19 to TRBJ2-7; 10 bases are a match to TRBD1. The receptor was isolated from a human donor in a cohort sampled during active COVID-19. CDR3 DNA: TGTGCCAGTAGCACCGACAGGGGGCTATCCGAGCAGTACTTC. This encodes CASSTDRGLSEQYF.